The next 5 T cell receptor beta chains were all read from a single sample in a study of CD8 T cells in ankylosing spondylitis. TCRdb re-called the 5' RACE reads with MiXCR, one entry per CDR3 protein. Here the sample spans more than 150,000 distinct CDR3 sequences, more than 9% being singletons. The sequenced sample was blood, either unsorted or a sorted T cell fraction (not recorded which). The source is a male donor with ankylosing spondylitis or in good health (not recorded which).

The V and J genes are TRBV5-1 and TRBJ2-2; 11 bases align to TRBD2. The CDR3 loop spans 16 amino acids. Unmatched junction bases numbered 6, after V lost 4 bases and J lost 4 bases. CDR1 is SGHRS, CDR2 YFSETQ, per germline. CDR3 DNA: TGCGCCAGCAGCCCTCAGACTAGCGGGACCACCGGGGAGCTGTTTTTT. It is translated as CASSPQTSGTTGELFF.

This clonotype was observed many times. This chain connects TRBV12-3 or TRBV12-4 to TRBJ1-2, with unresolved D. The CDR3 is 11 residues long. Trimming took off 4 bases at V and 8 bases at J, with 8 bases between the two ends. This CDR3 reads CASSSDRGYTF. The DNA of the CDR3 is TGTGCCAGCAGTTCCGATAGGGGCTACACCTTC.

This clonotype was seen a handful of times. This chain links TRBV27 with TRBJ1-6; D not certain. The V gene lost 4 bases and the J gene lost 9 bases, with 10 bases spanning the gap. Per germline, CDR1 MNHEY and CDR2 SMNVEV (reference sequence). CDR3 length: 13 amino acids. The DNA of the CDR3 is TGTGCCAGCAGTTCCTACAAGAGTTCACCCCTCCACTTT. The encoded protein is CASSSYKSSPLHF.

The chain combines TRBV11-2 with TRBJ1-5; tentatively, D is TRBD1 (6 bases). Trimming stripped 0 bases from V and 0 bases from J, with 12 bases between. Germline CDR1 is SGHAT and CDR2 is FQNNGV. This CDR3 is 17 amino acids long. DNA of the CDR3: TGTGCCAGCAGCTTAGAGGTGGACAGCGATAGCAATCAGCCCCAGCATTTT. Residues: CASSLEVDSDSNQPQHF. The entire variable domain, with the rest obtained from reference TRBV11-2 and TRBJ1-5, is as follows: EAGVAQSPRYKIIEKRQSVAFWCNPISGHATLYWYQQILGQGPKLLIQFQNNGVVDDSQLPKDRFSAERLKGVDSTLKIQPAKLEDSAVYLCASSLEVDSDSNQPQHFGDGTRLSIL.

This clonotype has a handful of counts. V usage is TRBV7-9 and J usage is TRBJ2-1, with 12 bases fitting TRBD2. This CDR3 has 15 residues. Germline CDR1 and CDR2: SEHNR and FQNEAQ (reference sequence). V lost 5 bases, J lost 10 bases, and 9 bases stayed unmatched. The CDR3 sequence is CASSRGLAGINEQFF. The CDR3 region has the DNA TGTGCCAGCAGCCGCGGACTAGCGGGAATAAACGAGCAGTTCTTC.